This T cell receptor (beta chain) was observed in a study of metastatic and nonmetastatic thyroid tumors. For the study at large: The authors compared repertoires across blood and tumor or nodule tissue from malignant and benign thyroid patients.

General observations from the study: Malignant thyroid tumors reportedly exceeded benign nodules significantly in TCR beta diversity, with the difference appearing in blood and tumor.

In the original analysis: A classifier of distant metastasis in papillary thyroid cancer was built from CDR3 differences (across clinicopathological groups). TCRdb reanalyzed the PCR reads via MiXCR. Clone size and V and J calls follow TCRdb, not the original study. The data hold about 20,000 clones, with 34% observed a single time. Of note for this clone: The antigen is unknown.

Patients underwent thyroid surgery, and none had received any treatment before it. The clonotype originates from a male donor with papillary thyroid cancer or a benign thyroid nodule (not recorded which). Some clones in this sample may be carry-over from other donors' samples. The sample consisted of tumor tissue.

CDR3 sequence (DNA): TGCGCCAGCAGCCGTTCCGGGACCGGGAAGAACACTGAAGCTTTCTTT. Amino acid sequence: CASSRSGTGKNTEAFF. V and J are TRBV5-1 and TRBJ1-1; a possible D gene is TRBD1 (5 bases). The CDR3 consists of 16 residues. From germline, CDR1 is SGHRS and CDR2 YFSETQ. Deletions cut 4 bases from V and 1 base from J, with 17 bases between.